This T cell receptor beta chain was captured by sequencing in a study of cytomegalovirus exposure and HLA in healthy donors. From germline, CDR1 is MDHEN and CDR2 SYDVKM. The CDR3 contains 12 residues. Trimming left V 11 bases short and J 1 base short, with 8 bases between. With regard to this clone: Its antigen is not identified.

The PCR ran on 60 Vbeta and 13 Jbeta primers. The table came from immunoSEQ multiplex PCR; TCRdb's copy has only in-frame clones and leaves some out. The sample lists about 160,000 clones; 70% to 90% were seen once. Study-wide results and limits: Immune exposure information available was restricted to CMV serostatus. A later analysis linked a missense DCLRE1C variant to TCR beta V- and J-gene trimming. Presence/absence analyses supposed approximately even sequencing depth among donors.

The chain employs TRBV28 and TRBJ2-2; TRBD2 might be the D (6 bases). Sequenced material: PBMCs. This receptor was taken from a woman in her late teens or twenties in good health and CMV-seronegative. The CDR3 DNA reads as TGTGCCGGGCGGGGGAACACCGGGGAGCTGTTTTTT. Amino acids: CAGRGNTGELFF.